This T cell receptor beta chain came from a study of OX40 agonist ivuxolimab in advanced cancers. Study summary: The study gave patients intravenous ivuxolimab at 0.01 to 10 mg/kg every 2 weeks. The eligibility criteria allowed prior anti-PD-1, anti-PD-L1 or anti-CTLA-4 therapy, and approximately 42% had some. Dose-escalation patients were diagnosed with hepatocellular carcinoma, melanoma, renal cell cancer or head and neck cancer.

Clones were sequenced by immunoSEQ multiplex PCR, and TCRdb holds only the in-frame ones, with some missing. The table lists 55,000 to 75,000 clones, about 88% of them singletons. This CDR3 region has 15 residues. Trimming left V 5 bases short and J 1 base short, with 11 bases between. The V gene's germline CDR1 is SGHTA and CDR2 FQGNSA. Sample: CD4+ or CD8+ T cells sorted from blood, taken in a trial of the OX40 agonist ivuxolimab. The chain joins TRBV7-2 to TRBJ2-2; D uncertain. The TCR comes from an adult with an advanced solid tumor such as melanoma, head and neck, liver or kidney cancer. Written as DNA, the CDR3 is TGTGCCAGCAGCCCCTTGAGACGGAACACCGGGGAGCTGTTTTTT. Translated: CASSPLRRNTGELFF.